A single sample is the source of the 7 T cell receptor beta chains below, sequenced in a study of cytomegalovirus exposure and HLA in healthy donors. The study ran its PCR with 60 Vbeta and 13 Jbeta primers. Method: immunoSEQ multiplex PCR; TCRdb's copy keeps in-frame clones and lacks some. In the table there are approximately 110,000 clones, around three quarters of which are singletons. The sample consisted of PBMCs. These receptors originate from a woman aged 60-70 years in good health and CMV-seropositive.

The rearrangement uses TRBV30 and TRBJ1-2; D gene ambiguous. CDR3 length: 14 amino acids. Germline CDR1 GTSNPN, CDR2 SVGIG (reference sequence). Trimming removed 0 bases from V and 5 bases from J, with 13 bases in between. The CDR3 coding sequence is TGTGCCTGGAGTGTACCTAACTCATCGTATGGCTACACCTTC. Its translation: CAWSVPNSSYGYTF.

The chain has TRBV7-2 and TRBJ1-5; tentative D call: TRBD1 (5 bases). Germline V lookup: CDR1 SGHTA, CDR2 FQGNSA. The CDR3 is 13 residues long. V lost 5 bases to trimming and J lost 6 bases, with 11 bases between them. CDR3 sequence (DNA): TGTGCCAGCAGCCTCCCGGGGGGTCAGCCCCAGCATTTT. Translated: CASSLPGGQPQHF.

The chain has TRBV7-9 and TRBJ2-1, with 9 bases aligning to TRBD1. The J segment lost 2 bases and the V segment lost 4 bases, leaving 3 bases of the junction unmatched. The CDR3 totals 15 residues. Looked up from germline, CDR1 is SEHNR and CDR2 is FQNEAQ (reference sequence). Here the CDR3 reads CASSWGQGTYNEQFF. The CDR3 nucleotides are TGTGCCAGCAGCTGGGGACAGGGAACCTACAATGAGCAGTTCTTC.

This chain joins TRBV6-1 and TRBJ1-4; D gene uncertain. The CDR3 has 13 amino acids. The germline V gene has CDR1 MNHNS and CDR2 SASEGT. V lost 3 bases to trimming and J lost 13 bases, with 15 bases between them. CDR3: CASSEGPNLALFF. As DNA, the CDR3 is TGTGCCAGCAGTGAGGGCCCGAATCTTGCACTGTTTTTT.

The chain uses TRBV18 and TRBJ2-1, with 14 bases fitting TRBD2. CDR1 is KGHSH and CDR2 is LQKENI in the germline V gene. The CDR3 sequence is 17 residues long. Unmatched junction bases numbered 8, after V lost 3 bases and J lost 7 bases. The CDR3 loop is CASSPSGLAGGQNEQFF. CDR3 nucleotide sequence: TGTGCCAGCTCACCCTCAGGACTAGCGGGGGGTCAAAATGAGCAGTTCTTC.

The CDR3 region is CASSKLWGTGGLGELFF. CDR3 nucleotides: TGTGCCAGCAGCAAACTCTGGGGGACAGGGGGTCTCGGGGAGCTGTTTTTT. This chain links TRBV7-2 with TRBJ2-2; 11 nucleotides line up with TRBD1. V lost 5 bases, J lost 7 bases, and 12 bases stayed unmatched. CDR3 length: 17 amino acids. Germline lookup yields CDR1 SGHTA and CDR2 FQGNSA.

In its sample, this clone was seen a few times. As DNA, the CDR3 is TGTGCCAGCAGCGTAGGACAGGGTTTATCCTACGAGCAGTACTTC. Translating gives CASSVGQGLSYEQYF. This rearrangement joins TRBV9 to TRBJ2-7; 7 nucleotides agree with TRBD1. Per the germline V gene, CDR1 is SGDLS and CDR2 is YYNGEE. The CDR3 covers 15 residues. The V gene end was trimmed by 0 bases and the J gene end by 1 base; junction bases not matched to a gene: 4.